The clone carrying this T cell receptor beta chain was recorded at least ten times. Antigen unknown. The sample originates from a study of identical twins. Unique molecular identifiers were present on the cDNA, which also gained a universal primer site by template switching. TCRdb called the 5' RACE reads again in MiXCR, with one record for every CDR3 protein. The sample has around 480,000 distinct CDR3 sequences; 11% to 15% are singletons. Study results and caveats: There was an excess of low generation probability in the out-of-frame alpha sequences that twins shared. Carriage of fewer insertions was seen in abundant cord blood beta clonotypes, whereas memory repertoires showed none.

The CDR3 runs 15 residues. From germline, CDR1 is SGDLS and CDR2 YYNGEE. V shed 3 bases and J shed 0 bases, with 9 bases lying between them. These data were likewise used in another study, on yellow fever vaccine responses in identical twins.

The sample taken for sequencing was CD4+ T cells sorted from blood. The TCR sequence derives from a woman aged 18 to 35 in good health. V gene TRBV9 combines with J gene TRBJ2-2; TRBD1 might be the D (6 bases). As DNA, the CDR3 is TGTGCCAGCAGCGACAGGGTTTCGAACACCGGGGAGCTGTTTTTT. As protein: CASSDRVSNTGELFF.